The present T cell receptor beta chain was sequenced within a study of PD-1 blockade in classical Hodgkin lymphoma. General study points: Differences between repertoires have undefined causes, possibly disease activity or prior therapy.

The data were produced by immunoSEQ multiplex PCR, yet TCRdb's version contains in-frame clones alone and is incomplete. Of around 96,000 clones detected, over 80% appear once; the ten largest clones hold roughly an eighth. V trimming: 1 base; J trimming: 8 bases; junction bases outside the gene matches: 4. Germline V gene lookup returns CDR1 SGDLS and CDR2 YYNGEE. The CDR3 covers 14 residues. Worth noting for this clone: Its antigen is not identified.

Every patient had relapsed following autologous stem cell transplantation, and cohorts differed in brentuximab vedotin exposure. Best responses included complete response and partial response; otherwise, the best response was progressive disease. The V gene is TRBV9, the J gene TRBJ1-3, with TRBD1 identical over 9 bases. This sample comprised peripheral blood mononuclear cells (PBMCs), obtained at baseline. The clonotype was recovered from a human donor with classical Hodgkin lymphoma. The CDR3 bases are TGTGCCAGCAGCGTACGGGACAGGGTACACACCATATATTTT. Its translation: CASSVRDRVHTIYF.